This T cell receptor beta chain was retrieved from a study of cytomegalovirus exposure and HLA in healthy donors. General observations from the study: One cluster of highly shared sequence variants probably arose as a sequencing artifact.

The PCR employed 60 Vbeta primers together with 13 Jbeta primers. Repertoires were generated with immunoSEQ multiplex PCR, while TCRdb's copy carries only in-frame clones and drops some. The table has about 200,000 clones, roughly 85% seen once. As concerns this clone: Its matching antigen is unknown. The same CDR3 arises from other DNA sequences in this sample as well.

The CDR3 totals 15 residues. In germline, CDR1 is MNHEY, CDR2 SMNVEV (reference sequence). J was trimmed by 4 bases and V by 3 bases; bases with no gene match: 9. The rearrangement links TRBV27 to TRBJ2-7, with 7 bases aligning to TRBD1. What was sequenced was PBMCs. The sequence was collected from a woman aged 50 to 60 in good health and CMV-seronegative. CDR3 DNA sequence: TGTGCCAGCAGTTTCGCACCCAGGGGGAGTTACGAGCAGTACTTC. Its protein is CASSFAPRGSYEQYF.